This T cell receptor beta chain was retrieved from a study of response to subunit inactivated influenza vaccine. Findings of the study overall: New T cells are recruited in small numbers by each seasonal influenza vaccination, according to the authors' suggestion.

With respect to this clonotype: Its antigen is as yet unknown.

Germline CDR1 is LNHDA and CDR2 is SQIVND (reference sequence). The CDR3 consists of 15 residues. V was shortened by 8 bases and J by 5 bases, with 18 bases between the two germline ends. TCRdb processed the RT-PCR reads anew with MiXCR; each CDR3 protein has one entry. The sample includes around 530,000 distinct CDR3 sequences, 12% of them seen just once. The gene calls are TRBV19 and TRBJ2-2, with D perhaps matching TRBD2 (6 bases). The sample in question was PBMCs from blood, obtained on the day of vaccination. The sequence derives from a man in his fifties or sixties who received an inactivated influenza vaccine. The CDR3 sequence: CASSSGEVKTGELFF. CDR3 sequence (DNA): TGTGCCAGTTCCTCGGGGGAGGTCAAGACCGGGGAGCTGTTTTTT.